This T cell receptor (beta chain) was found in a study of response to subunit inactivated influenza vaccine. TCRdb passed the RT-PCR reads through MiXCR, listing each CDR3 protein once. Counted here are about 500,000 distinct CDR3 sequences, roughly 7.6% occurring once; the ten biggest clones make up about 12%. This clonotype was counted ten times or more. What it binds is unknown. This CDR3 has 14 residues. The germline V and J ends were trimmed by 4 bases and 3 bases, with 12 bases remaining between them. The germline V gene has CDR1 SGHRS and CDR2 YFSETQ. Findings and caveats of the study: The authors suggested that few new T cells are recruited per seasonal influenza vaccination.

Material: PBMCs from blood, obtained less than 25 months after vaccination. The V and J genes are TRBV5-1 and TRBJ2-3; D may be TRBD1 (6 bases). The sequence was collected from a man aged 45 to 75 who received an inactivated influenza vaccine. The chain's CDR3 is CASSMDSPTDTQYF. CDR3 sequence (DNA): TGCGCCAGCAGCATGGACAGTCCAACAGATACGCAGTATTTT.